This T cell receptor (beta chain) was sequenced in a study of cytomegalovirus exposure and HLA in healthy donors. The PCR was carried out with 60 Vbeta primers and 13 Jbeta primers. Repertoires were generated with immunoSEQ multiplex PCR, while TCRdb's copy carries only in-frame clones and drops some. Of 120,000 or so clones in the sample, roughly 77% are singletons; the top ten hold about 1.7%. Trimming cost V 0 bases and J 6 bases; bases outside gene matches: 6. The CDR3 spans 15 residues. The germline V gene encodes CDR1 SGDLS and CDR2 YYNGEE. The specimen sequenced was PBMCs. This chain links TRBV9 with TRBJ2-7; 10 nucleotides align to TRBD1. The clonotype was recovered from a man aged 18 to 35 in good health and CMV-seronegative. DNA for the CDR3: TGTGCCAGCAGCGTAGAAGGGACAGGGGCGGGCGAGCAGTACTTC. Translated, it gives CASSVEGTGAGEQYF.